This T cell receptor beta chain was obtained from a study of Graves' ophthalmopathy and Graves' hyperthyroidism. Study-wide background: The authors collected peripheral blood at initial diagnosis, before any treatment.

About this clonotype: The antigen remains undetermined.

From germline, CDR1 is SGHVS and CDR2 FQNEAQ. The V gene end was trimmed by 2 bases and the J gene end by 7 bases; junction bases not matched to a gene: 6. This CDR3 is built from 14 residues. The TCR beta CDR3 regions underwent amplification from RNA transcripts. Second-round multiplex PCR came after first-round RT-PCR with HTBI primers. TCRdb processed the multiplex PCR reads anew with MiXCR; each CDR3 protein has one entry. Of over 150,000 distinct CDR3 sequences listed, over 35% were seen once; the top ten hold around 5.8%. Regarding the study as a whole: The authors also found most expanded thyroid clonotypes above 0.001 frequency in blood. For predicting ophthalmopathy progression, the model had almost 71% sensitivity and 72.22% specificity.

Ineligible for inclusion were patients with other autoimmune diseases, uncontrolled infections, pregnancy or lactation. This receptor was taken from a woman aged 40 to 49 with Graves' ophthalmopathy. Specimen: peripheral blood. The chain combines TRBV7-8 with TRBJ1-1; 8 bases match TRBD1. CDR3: CASSLPQGADEAFF. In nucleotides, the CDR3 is TGTGCCAGCAGCTTACCCCAGGGGGCGGATGAAGCTTTCTTT.